This T cell receptor beta chain was captured by sequencing in a study of cytomegalovirus exposure and HLA in healthy donors. The study, taken as a whole, reports: Researchers catalogued about 150 TCR beta chains as cytomegalovirus-associated.

Profiling relied on immunoSEQ multiplex PCR, and the TCRdb table lists in-frame clones only, not all of them. The data show about 180,000 clones, with 85% seen just once and around a sixth held by the top ten. Trimming took 6 bases from V and 5 from J, leaving 19 bases between them. CDR1 and CDR2 from the germline V gene are LNHDA and SQIVND (reference sequence). CDR3 size: 15 residues. With regard to this clone: Its antigen is currently unknown.

Sequences were obtained from PBMCs. The receptor was derived from a man between 18 and 29 years old in good health and CMV-seropositive. The chain employs TRBV19 and TRBJ1-2; TRBD1 is a possible D gene (6 bases). The CDR3 sequence is CASSIGEGVPYGYTF. Written as DNA, the CDR3 is TGTGCCAGTAGCATTGGAGAGGGGGTCCCTTATGGCTACACCTTC.